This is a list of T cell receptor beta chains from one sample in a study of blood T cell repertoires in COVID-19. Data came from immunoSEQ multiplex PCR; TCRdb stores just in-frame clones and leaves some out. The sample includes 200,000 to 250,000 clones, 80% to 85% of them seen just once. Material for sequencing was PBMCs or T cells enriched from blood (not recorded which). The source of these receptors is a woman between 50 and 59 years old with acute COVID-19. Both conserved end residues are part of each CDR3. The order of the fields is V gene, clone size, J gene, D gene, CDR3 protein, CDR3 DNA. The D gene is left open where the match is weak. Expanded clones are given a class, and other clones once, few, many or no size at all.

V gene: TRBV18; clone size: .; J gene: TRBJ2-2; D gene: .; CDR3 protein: CASSPQGTGELFF; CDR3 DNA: TGTGCCAGCTCACCTCAGGGCACCGGGGAGCTGTTTTTT
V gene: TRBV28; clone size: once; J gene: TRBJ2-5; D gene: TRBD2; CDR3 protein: CASSLGGDQETQYF; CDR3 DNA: TGTGCCAGCAGTTTAGGGGGGGACCAAGAGACCCAGTACTTC
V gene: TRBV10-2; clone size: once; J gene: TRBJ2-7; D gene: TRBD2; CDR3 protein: CASSETSGTPYEQYF; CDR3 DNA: TGCGCCAGCAGTGAGACTAGCGGCACTCCCTACGAGCAGTACTTC
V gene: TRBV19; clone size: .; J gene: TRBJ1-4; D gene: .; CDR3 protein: CASSIAGTATNEKLFF; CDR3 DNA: TGTGCCAGTAGTATTGCAGGAACTGCAACTAATGAAAAACTGTTTTTT
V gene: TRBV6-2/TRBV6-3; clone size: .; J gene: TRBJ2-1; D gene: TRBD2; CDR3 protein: CASSRKGLAEYNEQFF; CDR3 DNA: TGTGCCAGCAGTAGAAAAGGACTAGCGGAATACAATGAGCAGTTCTTC
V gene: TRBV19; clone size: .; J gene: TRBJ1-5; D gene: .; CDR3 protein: CASSMSVNQPQHF; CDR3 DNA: TGTGCCAGTAGTATGTCAGTCAATCAGCCCCAGCATTTT
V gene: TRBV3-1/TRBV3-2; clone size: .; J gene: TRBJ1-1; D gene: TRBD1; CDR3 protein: CASSQRILQGVGTEAFF; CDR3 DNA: TGTGCCAGCAGCCAAAGAATTCTACAGGGGGTTGGCACTGAAGCTTTCTTT
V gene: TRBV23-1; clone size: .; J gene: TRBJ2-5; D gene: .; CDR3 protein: CASSQWPGVETQYF; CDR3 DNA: TGCGCCAGCAGTCAATGGCCCGGGGTAGAGACCCAGTACTTC
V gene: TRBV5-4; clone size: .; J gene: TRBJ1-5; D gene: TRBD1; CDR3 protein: CASSLGGGVSSQPQHF; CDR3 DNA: TGTGCCAGCAGCTTGGGAGGGGGCGTATCTAGTCAGCCCCAGCATTTT
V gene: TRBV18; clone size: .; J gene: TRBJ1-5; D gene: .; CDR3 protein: CASSPLGGQGNQPQHF; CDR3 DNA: TGTGCCAGCTCACCACTCGGGGGGCAAGGTAATCAGCCCCAGCATTTT
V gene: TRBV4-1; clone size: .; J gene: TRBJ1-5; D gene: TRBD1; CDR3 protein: CASSPFEDRVNQPQHF; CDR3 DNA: TGCGCCAGCAGCCCTTTCGAGGACAGGGTCAATCAGCCCCAGCATTTT
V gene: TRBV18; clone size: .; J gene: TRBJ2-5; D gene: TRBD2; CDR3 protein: CASSPPGLAGGLETQYF; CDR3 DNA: TGTGCCAGCTCACCACCGGGACTAGCGGGGGGGCTTGAGACCCAGTACTTC
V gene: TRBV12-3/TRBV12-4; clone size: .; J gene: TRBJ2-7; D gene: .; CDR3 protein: CASSFFDTYEQYF; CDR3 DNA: TGTGCCAGCAGTTTTTTTGACACCTACGAGCAGTACTTC
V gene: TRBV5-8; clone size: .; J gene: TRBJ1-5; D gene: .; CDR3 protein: CASSEDSVSNQPQHF; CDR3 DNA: TGTGCCAGCAGCGAAGACAGCGTTAGCAATCAGCCCCAGCATTTT
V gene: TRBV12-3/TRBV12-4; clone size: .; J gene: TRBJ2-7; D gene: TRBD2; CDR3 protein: CATRRGGGSEQYF; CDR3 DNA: TGTGCCACCCGGCGGGGGGGAGGGTCCGAGCAGTACTTC